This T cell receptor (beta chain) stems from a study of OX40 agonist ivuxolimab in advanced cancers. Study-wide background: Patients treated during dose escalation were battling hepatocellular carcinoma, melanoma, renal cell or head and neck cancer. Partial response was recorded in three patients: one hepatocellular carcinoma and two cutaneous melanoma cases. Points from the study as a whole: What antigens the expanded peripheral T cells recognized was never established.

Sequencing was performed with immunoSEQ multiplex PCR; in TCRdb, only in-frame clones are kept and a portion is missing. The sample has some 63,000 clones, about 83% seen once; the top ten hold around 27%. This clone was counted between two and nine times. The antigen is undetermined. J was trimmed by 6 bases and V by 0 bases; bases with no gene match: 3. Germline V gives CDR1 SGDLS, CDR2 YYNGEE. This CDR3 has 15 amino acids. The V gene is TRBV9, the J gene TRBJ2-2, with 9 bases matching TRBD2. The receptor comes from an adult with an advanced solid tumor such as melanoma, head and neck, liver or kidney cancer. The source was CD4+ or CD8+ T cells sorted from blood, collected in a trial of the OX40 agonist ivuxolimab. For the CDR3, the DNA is TGTGCCAGCAGCGTAGCAGCGGGAGGAGCCGGGGAGCTGTTTTTT. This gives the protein CASSVAAGGAGELFF.